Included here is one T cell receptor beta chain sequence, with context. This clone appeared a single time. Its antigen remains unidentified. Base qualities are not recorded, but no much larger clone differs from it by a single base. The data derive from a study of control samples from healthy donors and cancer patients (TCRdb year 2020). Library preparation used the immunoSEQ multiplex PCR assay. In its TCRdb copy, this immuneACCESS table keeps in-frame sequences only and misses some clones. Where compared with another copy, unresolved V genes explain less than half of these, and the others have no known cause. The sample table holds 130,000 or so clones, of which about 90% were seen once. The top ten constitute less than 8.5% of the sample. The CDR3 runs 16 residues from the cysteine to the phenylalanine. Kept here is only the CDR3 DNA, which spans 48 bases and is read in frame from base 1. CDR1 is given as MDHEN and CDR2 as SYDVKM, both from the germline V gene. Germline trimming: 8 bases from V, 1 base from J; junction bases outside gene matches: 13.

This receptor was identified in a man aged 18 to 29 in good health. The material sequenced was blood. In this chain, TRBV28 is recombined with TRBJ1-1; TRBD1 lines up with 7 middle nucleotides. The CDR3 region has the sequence CASLSLAGTENTEAFF. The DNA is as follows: TGTGCCAGCCTCTCACTTGCCGGGACAGAGAACACTGAAGCTTTCTTT.